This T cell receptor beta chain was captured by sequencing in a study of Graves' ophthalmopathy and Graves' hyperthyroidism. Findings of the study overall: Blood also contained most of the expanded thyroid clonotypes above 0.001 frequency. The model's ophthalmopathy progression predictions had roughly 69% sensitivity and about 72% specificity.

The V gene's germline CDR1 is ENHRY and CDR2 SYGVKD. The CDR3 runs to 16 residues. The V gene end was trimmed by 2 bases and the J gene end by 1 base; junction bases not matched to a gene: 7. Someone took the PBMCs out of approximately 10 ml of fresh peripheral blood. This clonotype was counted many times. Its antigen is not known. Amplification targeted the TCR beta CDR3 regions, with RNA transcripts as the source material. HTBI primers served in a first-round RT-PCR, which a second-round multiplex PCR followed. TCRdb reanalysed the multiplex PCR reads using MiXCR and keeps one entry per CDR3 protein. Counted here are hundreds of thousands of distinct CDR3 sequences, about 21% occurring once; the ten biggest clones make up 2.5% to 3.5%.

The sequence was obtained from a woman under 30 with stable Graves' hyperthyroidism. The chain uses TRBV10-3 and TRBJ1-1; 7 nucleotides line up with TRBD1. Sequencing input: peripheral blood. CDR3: CAISERTGTANTEAFF. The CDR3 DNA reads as TGTGCCATCAGTGAGAGAACCGGGACAGCGAACACTGAAGCTTTCTTT.